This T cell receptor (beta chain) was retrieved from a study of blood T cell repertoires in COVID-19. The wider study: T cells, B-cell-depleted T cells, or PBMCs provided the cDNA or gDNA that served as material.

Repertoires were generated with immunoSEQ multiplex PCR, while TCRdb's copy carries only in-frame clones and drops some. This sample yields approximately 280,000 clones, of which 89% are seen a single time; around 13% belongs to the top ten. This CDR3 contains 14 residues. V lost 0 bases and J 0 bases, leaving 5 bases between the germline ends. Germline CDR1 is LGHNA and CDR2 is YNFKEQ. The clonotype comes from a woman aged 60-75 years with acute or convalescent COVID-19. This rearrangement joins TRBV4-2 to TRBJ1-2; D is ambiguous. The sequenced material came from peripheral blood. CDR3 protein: CASSQDIANYGYTF. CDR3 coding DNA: TGTGCCAGCAGCCAAGATATCGCTAACTATGGCTACACCTTC.